A selection of T cell receptor beta chains follows, all from one sample in a study of cytomegalovirus exposure and HLA in healthy donors. Libraries were prepared by immunoSEQ multiplex PCR; TCRdb keeps only in-frame clonotypes and omits some of them. In the table there are about 130,000 clones, 75% to 85% of which are singletons. Sequencing was carried out using PBMCs. These receptors came from a woman aged 40 to 49 in good health and CMV-seropositive. The CDR3 runs from the conserved cysteine through the conserved F or W. A D gene is named only where the DNA matches it firmly. Only part of the rows carry a size: once, few, many, or a class if the clone is expanded.

TRBJ1-2,TRBD1,TRBV28,13,-,TGTGCCAGCGCCGGCCCCGGGACAGGTGGCTACACCTTC,CASAGPGTGGYTF
TRBJ2-7,TRBD1,TRBV29-1,13,once,TGCAGCGTAAGGACAGGGGGCGCGAGCGAGCAGTACTTC,CSVRTGGASEQYF
TRBJ2-3,-,TRBV28,17,-,TGTGCCAGCAGTTTATCTTCTATCAGCGGGAGCACAGATACGCAGTATTTT,CASSLSSISGSTDTQYF
TRBJ1-1,TRBD1,TRBV10-3,13,-,TGTGCCACCCGGGACAGGGGGAACACTGAAGCTTTCTTT,CATRDRGNTEAFF
TRBJ2-7,TRBD2,TRBV27,18,-,TGTGCCAGCAGTTTTTCACACCCCGGGCGGGGGATTGGATACGAGCAGTACTTC,CASSFSHPGRGIGYEQYF
TRBJ1-4,-,TRBV15,13,-,TGTGCCACCAGCAGAAGAGTCAATGAAAAACTGTTTTTT,CATSRRVNEKLFF
TRBJ2-5,-,TRBV7-8,15,-,TGTGCCAGCAGCTCTGACAGCATAGGTCAAGAGACCCAGTACTTC,CASSSDSIGQETQYF
TRBJ2-7,-,TRBV7-2,13,-,TGTGCCAGCAGCTTCACAGGGGCGGGGGAGCAGTACTTC,CASSFTGAGEQYF
TRBJ2-1,TRBD2,TRBV15,16,once,TGTGCCACCAGCAGAGGGCTAGCGGGAGGGGGCAATGAGCAGTTCTTC,CATSRGLAGGGNEQFF
TRBJ2-7,TRBD2,TRBV15,17,few,TGTGCCACCAGCAGACTAGCGGGAGGGCAAACCAGTAGGGAGCAGTACTTC,CATSRLAGGQTSREQYF
TRBJ1-6,-,TRBV7-6,18,-,TGTGCCAGCAGCTTAGTCCCCGGGCAGGGGAGATTTAATTCACCCCTCCACTTT,CASSLVPGQGRFNSPLHF
TRBJ1-6,TRBD1,TRBV11-2,18,-,TGTGCCAGCAGCCCCGGGACAGGGGAAAGCTCCTATAATTCACCCCTCCACTTT,CASSPGTGESSYNSPLHF
TRBJ1-2,-,TRBV7-9,15,-,TGTGCCAGCAGCCGAGACACTGGACTTTACTATGGCTACACCTTC,CASSRDTGLYYGYTF
TRBJ2-5,-,TRBV2,13,-,TGTGCCAGCACCGAGGGCAACCAAGAGACCCAGTACTTC,CASTEGNQETQYF
TRBJ2-7,-,TRBV5-4,15,-,TGTGCCAGCAGCGACCCAGAGGACAGCTCCTACGAGCAGTACTTC,CASSDPEDSSYEQYF
TRBJ2-7,TRBD1,TRBV19,14,-,TGTGCCAGTGGGGCCGGGACAGGGATATACGAGCAGTACTTC,CASGAGTGIYEQYF
TRBJ2-3,TRBD2,TRBV27,16,-,TGTGCCAGCAGTTTCTTAGCGGGAGCCAGCACAGATACGCAGTATTTT,CASSFLAGASTDTQYF
TRBJ2-3,TRBD1,TRBV19,15,-,TGTGCCAGTAGTCCTAGACAGGGGGCTGATGATACGCAGTATTTT,CASSPRQGADDTQYF
TRBJ2-3,TRBD2,TRBV5-1,18,-,TGCGCCAGCAGCTTATTGACTAGCGGGGGGGGGAGCACAGATACGCAGTATTTT,CASSLLTSGGGSTDTQYF
TRBJ1-3,-,TRBV6-1,16,-,TGTGCCAGCAGTGAAGGGGCGTCCTACTCTGGAAACACCATATATTTT,CASSEGASYSGNTIYF
TRBJ2-2,-,TRBV6-5,14,-,TGTGCCAGCAGTTACGCCCAGGGTTCCGGGGAGCTGTTTTTT,CASSYAQGSGELFF
TRBJ1-3,TRBD1,TRBV6-5,15,few,TGTGCCAGCAGTTTGGGACAGTTCTCTGGAAACACCATATATTTT,CASSLGQFSGNTIYF
TRBJ2-1,TRBD2,TRBV28,14,-,TGTGCCAGCACACTAGCGGGAGGGTACAATGAGCAGTTCTTC,CASTLAGGYNEQFF
TRBJ2-3,TRBD2,TRBV9,15,-,TGTGCCAGCAGCGGGCCCGGGGGGGGCACAGATACGCAGTATTTT,CASSGPGGGTDTQYF
TRBJ1-2,-,TRBV30,12,-,TGTGCCTGGAGTGAGGATCAGAGGGGCTACACCTTC,CAWSEDQRGYTF
TRBJ1-2,TRBD1,TRBV7-9,15,-,TGTGCCAGCAGCCTAGGGGGGGACAGGGGTAGTGGCTACACCTTC,CASSLGGDRGSGYTF
TRBJ1-3,-,TRBV5-5,16,-,TGTGCCAGCAGCTTATTCCTTCCCGGGACTGGAAACACCATATATTTT,CASSLFLPGTGNTIYF
TRBJ2-1,TRBD2,TRBV10-3,16,-,TGTGCCATCAGTGAGCCCTTAGGACTAGCCGCCGATGAGCAGTTCTTC,CAISEPLGLAADEQFF
TRBJ1-2,-,TRBV6-5,14,-,TGTGCCAGCAGTTGGGGCAGGTCCCGCTATGGCTACACCTTC,CASSWGRSRYGYTF
TRBJ1-2,-,TRBV6-6,16,-,TGTGCCAGCAGTCCTACCGGGAGCCGAATTAACTATGGCTACACCTTC,CASSPTGSRINYGYTF
TRBJ1-5,-,TRBV6-5,15,-,TGTGCCAGCAGCCCCTCGGGGGTCAGCAATCAGCCCCAGCATTTT,CASSPSGVSNQPQHF
TRBJ1-1,-,TRBV9,15,once,TGTGCCAGCAGCGTAGTAACAGGGCGAGGCACTGAAGCTTTCTTT,CASSVVTGRGTEAFF
TRBJ2-2,-,TRBV10-2,13,few,TGCGCCAGCAGTGACTATAGACACGGGGAGCTGTTTTTT,CASSDYRHGELFF
TRBJ1-6,-,TRBV30,12,once,TGTGCCTGGAGTACAGGGAATTCACCCCTCCACTTT,CAWSTGNSPLHF
TRBJ2-1,TRBD2,TRBV18,16,-,TGTGCCAGCTCACCGAAGACTAGCGGGGGCTACAATGAGCAGTTCTTC,CASSPKTSGGYNEQFF
TRBJ2-2,-,TRBV10-3,14,-,TGTGCCACTCAAGGCGGGTTTGGGCCCGGGGAGCTGTTTTTT,CATQGGFGPGELFF
TRBJ2-5,-,TRBV4-2,15,-,TGTGCCAGCAGCCAAGATGGAGGAAAAGAAGAGACCCAGTACTTC,CASSQDGGKEETQYF
TRBJ2-2,-,TRBV5-5,14,few,TGTGCCAGCAGCCTAGCTGACAGGACCGGGGAGCTGTTTTTT,CASSLADRTGELFF
TRBJ2-7,-,TRBV21-1,20,-,TGTGCCAGCAGCAAAGTTAAGTACCGGAATAGCGGGAGATCGATCTACGAGCAGTACTTC,CASSKVKYRNSGRSIYEQYF
TRBJ2-5,-,TRBV10-3,13,-,TGTGCCATCAGTGAATGGACAGAAGAGACCCAGTACTTC,CAISEWTEETQYF
TRBJ1-1,-,TRBV9,14,-,TGTGCCAGCAGCGTAGTGGCCGAGAACACTGAAGCTTTCTTT,CASSVVAENTEAFF
TRBJ2-7,TRBD2,TRBV7-6,18,once,TGTGCCAGCAGCTCACCACTCGGACTAGCGGGGGGGGTATACGAGCAGTACTTC,CASSSPLGLAGGVYEQYF
TRBJ1-3,-,TRBV5-6,15,few,TGTGCCAGCAGCTTCTGGAGGAGCTCTGGAAACACCATATATTTT,CASSFWRSSGNTIYF
TRBJ2-7,-,TRBV9,15,-,TGTGCCAGCAGCGTAGAGGCTAGCGTAGGGTACGAGCAGTACTTC,CASSVEASVGYEQYF
TRBJ1-1,TRBD1,TRBV6-1,15,few,TGTGCCAGCAGTACACAGGGGGCGCATGTCACTGAAGCTTTCTTT,CASSTQGAHVTEAFF
TRBJ1-5,TRBD1,TRBV6-5,14,-,TGTGCCAGCAGTAGACAGGGGGGAAATCAGCCCCAGCATTTT,CASSRQGGNQPQHF
TRBJ1-3,-,TRBV30,15,-,TGTGCCTGGAGTGGCGGAACTAGCTCTGGAAACACCATATATTTT,CAWSGGTSSGNTIYF
TRBJ2-3,TRBD1,TRBV11-3,18,-,TGTGCCAGCAGCTTAGATAGCCCCGGGACAGCTAGCACAGATACGCAGTATTTT,CASSLDSPGTASTDTQYF
TRBJ1-5,-,TRBV7-2,14,-,TGTGCCAGCAGCCGAGGGTATAGCAATCAGCCCCAGCATTTT,CASSRGYSNQPQHF
TRBJ2-3,TRBD2,TRBV10-3,16,-,TGTGCCATCAAGCGCCGGGCTAGCGGGGAAACAGATACGCAGTATTTT,CAIKRRASGETDTQYF
TRBJ2-4,TRBD1,TRBV18,14,-,TGTGCCAGCTCACCACCGGGACAGGGAAACATTCAGTACTTC,CASSPPGQGNIQYF
TRBJ2-2,-,TRBV5-6,15,-,TGTGCCAGCAGCTCCCCCGTGGAGTTCACCGGGGAGCTGTTTTTT,CASSSPVEFTGELFF
TRBJ2-4,TRBD1,TRBV30,15,-,TGTGCCTGGAGTACCGGGACAGGACACAAAAACATTCAGTACTTC,CAWSTGTGHKNIQYF